These 31 T cell receptor beta chains originate from one sample sequenced in a study of T cell responses to AZD1222 COVID-19 vaccine (dated by TCRdb to about 2021). The time point tag for this specimen amounts to: baseline before first vaccination. Library prep was done by the immunoSEQ multiplex PCR assay. TCRdb stores this immuneACCESS table with in-frame sequences only. Part of the clones is absent; in the studies checked, under half of the shortfall reflects unresolved V genes, and no reason is known for the rest. In all, the sample holds under 120,000 clones, and about 94% of those were seen once. The top ten constitute around 2% of the sample. This specimen was peripheral blood, taken on day 0 of AZD1222 vaccination. The receptors were gathered from an adult in good health.

The V gene is TRBV5-5, the J gene TRBJ1-4, with D possibly matching TRBD1 (6 bases). The germline V and J ends were trimmed by 5 bases and 3 bases, with 14 bases remaining between them. This CDR3 is 15 amino acids long. Germline V lookup: CDR1 SGHKS, CDR2 YYEKEE (reference sequence). The CDR3 DNA reads TGTGCCAGCAGTTTCATGGGGGCTCCTAATGAAAAACTGTTTTTT. Encoded protein: CASSFMGAPNEKLFF.

This chain connects TRBV24-1 to TRBJ1-5; D ambiguous. This CDR3 is 14 amino acids long. V was pared by 4 bases and J by 4 bases, with 10 bases between. Germline-derived CDR1 and CDR2 are KGHDR and SFDVKD. The CDR3 loop reads CATSDGLTNQPQHF. CDR3 coding DNA: TGTGCCACCAGTGACGGACTTACGAATCAGCCCCAGCATTTT.

The chain joins TRBV7-2 to TRBJ1-2, with 7 bases aligning to TRBD1. This CDR3 spans 14 amino acids. Looked up from germline, CDR1 is SGHTA and CDR2 is FQGNSA. V was pared by 6 bases and J by 5 bases, with 9 bases of the junction left unmatched. For the CDR3, the DNA is TGTGCCAGCAGTTCTCCGGGACAGCTTTATGGCTACACCTTC. This gives the protein CASSSPGQLYGYTF.

The V gene is TRBV27, the J gene TRBJ1-6; D unresolved. Looked up from germline, CDR1 is MNHEY and CDR2 is SMNVEV (reference sequence). This CDR3 region has 15 residues. Trimming took off 6 bases at V and 7 bases at J, with 16 bases between the two ends. In DNA form, the CDR3 reads TGTGCCAGCAGCCCGATCACGGCGGAGAATTCACCCCTCCACTTT. Its translation is CASSPITAENSPLHF.

This chain joins TRBV5-1 and TRBJ2-3, with D possibly matching TRBD2 (5 bases). The CDR3 length is 13 residues. Per the germline V gene, CDR1 is SGHRS and CDR2 is YFSETQ. V was shortened by 3 bases and J by 4 bases, with 9 bases between the two germline ends. The CDR3 nucleotides read TGCGCCAGCAGCTATACTAGTTCAGATACGCAGTATTTT. This sequence encodes CASSYTSSDTQYF.

Only one count was recorded for this clone. The chain combines TRBV5-1 with TRBJ2-3, with D possibly called TRBD1 or TRBD2 (6 bases each). This CDR3 has 15 residues. Germline values: CDR1 SGHRS, CDR2 YFSETQ. Trimming stripped 3 bases from V and 1 base from J, with 12 bases between. The CDR3 DNA reads as TGCGCCAGCAGCTACGAGGGGGGACGCACAGATACGCAGTATTTT. Amino acids: CASSYEGGRTDTQYF.

The rearrangement uses TRBV5-1 and TRBJ2-3; no definite D call. Germline-derived CDR1 and CDR2 are SGHRS and YFSETQ. V lost 1 base, J lost 3 bases, and 15 bases lay in between. This CDR3 is 16 amino acids long. CDR3: CASSLSRASPTDTQYF. The CDR3 DNA reads as TGCGCCAGCAGCTTGTCTAGGGCGAGCCCTACAGATACGCAGTATTTT.

This rearrangement joins TRBV27 to TRBJ1-5; D ambiguous. V was cut by 9 bases and J by 3 bases, with 12 bases left in between. This CDR3 region has 13 residues. Germline CDR1 and CDR2: MNHEY and SMNVEV (reference sequence). The CDR3 reads CARKWNDNQPQHF. The CDR3 DNA follows: TGTGCCAGAAAGTGGAACGACAATCAGCCCCAGCATTTT.

The chain recombines TRBV12-5 with TRBJ2-7; a possible D gene is TRBD2 (5 bases). CDR1 and CDR2 from the germline V gene are LGHNT and FRNRAP. The CDR3 totals 12 residues. Trimming cost V 3 bases and J 4 bases, with 7 bases left between them. Here the CDR3 DNA reads TGTGCTAGTGGTTTAACGGGGTACGAGCAGTACTTC. This encodes CASGLTGYEQYF.

The chain links TRBV7-9 to TRBJ1-3; no clear D. Trimming took off 4 bases at V and 0 bases at J, with 13 bases between the two ends. Looked up from germline, CDR1 is SEHNR and CDR2 is FQNEAQ (reference sequence). This CDR3 contains 16 residues. The CDR3 bases are TGTGCCAGCAGCTCATCGGCCGGGCCCTCTGGAAACACCATATATTTT. This translates into CASSSSAGPSGNTIYF.

The chain couples TRBV7-2 to TRBJ1-5; D is unclear. The CDR3 runs to 15 residues. The V end lost 4 bases, the J end lost 5 bases, and 15 bases lay between the germline ends. Per germline, CDR1 SGHTA and CDR2 FQGNSA. This chain's CDR3 is CASSYQPGAHQPQHF. The CDR3 DNA is TGTGCCAGCAGCTACCAACCGGGCGCGCATCAGCCCCAGCATTTT.

This rearrangement joins TRBV2 to TRBJ1-4; D gene unclear. The CDR3 consists of 14 residues. The germline V gene encodes CDR1 SNHLY and CDR2 FYNNEI. Trimming stripped 3 bases from V and 8 bases from J, with 13 bases between. The CDR3: CASSDSAIKEKLFF. The CDR3 DNA follows: TGTGCCAGCAGTGATTCGGCAATTAAGGAAAAACTGTTTTTT.

The rearrangement joins TRBV18 to TRBJ1-3; 8 nucleotides agree with TRBD1. The CDR3 loop spans 15 amino acids. V gave up 2 bases and J gave up 3 bases; unmatched junction bases: 3. Germline CDR1 KGHSH, CDR2 LQKENI. CDR3 in DNA: TGTGCCAGCTCACCAACGACAGGGGTTGGAAACACCATATATTTT. It codes for CASSPTTGVGNTIYF.

V usage is TRBV6-2 or TRBV6-3 and J usage is TRBJ1-2, with 9 positions matching TRBD1. Germline V CDR1 and CDR2: MNHEY, SVGEGT. This CDR3 spans 19 amino acids. J was trimmed by 0 bases and V by 0 bases; bases with no gene match: 11. The CDR3 coding sequence is TGTGCCAGCAGTTACTCGATTTCGGGACAGGGCTCAGCTAACTATGGCTACACCTTC. Amino acids: CASSYSISGQGSANYGYTF.

The chain has TRBV4-3 and TRBJ2-7; no clear D gene. Germline CDR1 is LGHNA and CDR2 is YSLEER. CDR3 length: 13 residues. Trimming shortened V by 3 bases and J by 9 bases, and 15 bases separated the two germline ends. CDR3 protein: CASSQTVETGQYF. CDR3 nucleotide sequence: TGCGCCAGCAGCCAGACCGTCGAGACGGGGCAGTACTTC.

The genes are TRBV19 and TRBJ1-3, with 9 bases that match TRBD1. The CDR3 is 14 amino acids. Germline CDR1 and CDR2: LNHDA and SQIVND (reference sequence). V lost 3 bases and J lost 10; bases outside the gene matches: 7. DNA of the CDR3: TGTGCCAGTAGTATCAGCGCGGGACAGGGAACCATATATTTT. This gives the protein CASSISAGQGTIYF.

This rearrangement joins TRBV6-5 to TRBJ1-4, with D tentatively TRBD1 (5 bases). Trimming took off 2 bases at V and 9 bases at J, with 13 bases between the two ends. This CDR3 is built from 14 residues. Germline CDR1 and CDR2: MNHEY and SVGAGI. The CDR3 here is CASSYRDSGKKLFF. CDR3 nucleotides: TGTGCCAGCAGTTACCGCGACAGTGGGAAAAAACTGTTTTTT.

The chain combines TRBV11-3 with TRBJ1-4; 7 nucleotides agree with TRBD1. V was pared by 1 base and J by 11 bases, with 4 bases of the junction left unmatched. Germline V gives CDR1 SGHNT, CDR2 YENEEA. There are 13 residues in the CDR3. CDR3 protein: CASSLATGSKLFF. DNA for the CDR3: TGTGCCAGCAGCTTAGCGACAGGGAGTAAACTGTTTTTT.

This chain joins TRBV11-2 and TRBJ2-3; D is undetermined. The CDR3 is 16 residues long. Per germline, CDR1 SGHAT and CDR2 FQNNGV. Trimming shortened V by 2 bases and J by 0 bases, and 12 bases separated the two germline ends. The CDR3 loop is CASSLRVDPSTDTQYF. In nucleotides, the CDR3 is TGTGCCAGCAGCTTAAGGGTGGATCCGAGCACAGATACGCAGTATTTT.

The CDR3 sequence: CASSLAGTSRDGYTF. CDR3 DNA sequence: TGTGCCAGCAGTTTGGCCGGGACCTCCAGGGATGGCTACACCTTC. The J gene is TRBJ1-2, the V gene TRBV7-9; maybe TRBD1 (5 bases). The CDR3 is 15 amino acids. From germline, CDR1 is SEHNR and CDR2 FQNEAQ (reference sequence). V lost 6 bases, J lost 6 bases, and 20 bases lay in between.

The CDR3 DNA reads TGTGCCAGCTCACCGGACCGGTTCGGTGGAAACACCATATATTTT. This sequence encodes CASSPDRFGGNTIYF. The chain links TRBV18 to TRBJ1-3; D uncertain. Germline V gene data show CDR1 as KGHSH and CDR2 as LQKENI. V dropped 3 bases and J dropped 3 bases, with 12 bases sitting between them. This CDR3 region has 15 residues.

The chain couples TRBV19 to TRBJ2-5; 8 bases match TRBD1. The CDR3 has 14 residues. Germline CDR1 reads LNHDA; CDR2 reads SQIVND (reference sequence). Germline trimming cut 2 bases from V and 5 bases from J; bases unmatched to any gene: 4. CDR3 nucleotide sequence: TGTGCCAGTAGTATACAGGGGGCAAGGGAGACCCAGTACTTC. The encoded protein is CASSIQGARETQYF.

V is TRBV6-5 and J is TRBJ1-4; the match to TRBD1 covers 10 bases. Germline V lookup: CDR1 MNHEY, CDR2 SVGAGI. J gave up 5 bases and V 4 bases, and 1 base lay outside the gene matches. The CDR3 contains 14 residues. The CDR3 sequence is CASSSGQGNEKLFF. The CDR3 DNA reads TGTGCCAGCAGTTCGGGACAGGGGAATGAAAAACTGTTTTTT.

This clone was picked up one time. V is TRBV7-2 and J is TRBJ1-5, with 11 positions matching TRBD1. The trim removed 5 bases at V and 6 bases at J, leaving 6 bases unmatched. The length of the CDR3 is 15 residues. Germline V gene data show CDR1 as SGHTA and CDR2 as FQGNSA. The CDR3 reads CASSPDRGRSQPQHF. In DNA form, the CDR3 reads TGTGCCAGCAGCCCGGACAGGGGGCGATCTCAGCCCCAGCATTTT.

Points on this clone: Other DNA variants within this sample encode the same CDR3. The chain joins TRBV5-1 to TRBJ1-1; the D is unclear. Looked up from germline, CDR1 is SGHRS and CDR2 is YFSETQ. The CDR3 loop spans 12 amino acids. V was clipped by 2 bases and J by 1 base, with 3 bases between them. The CDR3 protein is CASSFANTEAFF. CDR3 nucleotides: TGCGCCAGCAGCTTCGCGAACACTGAAGCTTTCTTT.

This clone rates as large. The chain uses TRBV7-9 and TRBJ1-4; D uncertain. Germline V CDR1 and CDR2: SEHNR, FQNEAQ (reference sequence). The CDR3 runs to 13 residues. V lost 8 bases and J lost 7, with 14 bases in between. The DNA of the CDR3 is TGTGCCAGCCAACCTAAGAATGGTGAAAAACTGTTTTTT. Translation gives CASQPKNGEKLFF.

The chain couples TRBV11-3 to TRBJ2-7, with D tentatively TRBD1 (5 bases). The CDR3 consists of 15 residues. The germline gives CDR1 SGHNT, CDR2 YENEEA. The V end lost 1 base, the J end lost 3 bases, and 13 bases lay between the germline ends. CDR3 sequence reads: CASSLVVGPGYEQYF. DNA of the CDR3: TGTGCCAGCAGCTTAGTTGTGGGGCCAGGCTACGAGCAGTACTTC. The entire variable domain, with the rest obtained from reference TRBV11-3 and TRBJ2-7, is as follows: EAGVVQSPRYKIIEKKQPVAFWCNPISGHNTLYWYLQNLGQGPELLIRYENEEAVDDSQLPKDRFSAERLKGVDSTLKIQPAELGDSAVYLCASSLVVGPGYEQYFGPGTRLTVT.

V gene TRBV15 combines with J gene TRBJ2-2; 10 bases map to TRBD2. The CDR3 extends over 17 amino acids. Germline V gene data show CDR1 as LNHNV and CDR2 as YYDKDF (reference sequence). Trimming took 0 bases from V and 6 from J; bases not matched to a gene: 7. CDR3 sequence: CATSRDLELAGSGELFF. CDR3 coding DNA: TGTGCCACCAGCAGAGATCTCGAACTAGCGGGATCCGGGGAGCTGTTTTTT.

The V and J genes are TRBV28 and TRBJ1-2, with D unclear. The CDR3 contains 16 residues. Trimming left V 6 bases short and J 0 bases short, with 17 bases between. Germline V gives CDR1 MDHEN, CDR2 SYDVKM. CDR3 region: CASRSRGQYTNYGYTF. The DNA of the CDR3 is TGTGCCAGCAGATCTAGAGGGCAGTACACTAACTATGGCTACACCTTC.

The chain carries TRBV13 and TRBJ1-2; tentative D call: TRBD1 (6 bases). The CDR3 is made up of 14 amino acids. CDR1 is PRHDT, CDR2 FYEKMQ, per germline (reference sequence). V lost 5 bases, J lost 0 bases, and 10 bases lay in between. The CDR3 DNA reads TGTGCCAGCAGCCCCGCAGGGGCTAACTATGGCTACACCTTC. Residues: CASSPAGANYGYTF.

This chain joins TRBV7-6 and TRBJ1-5; TRBD1 aligns across 9 bases. The CDR3 is made up of 15 amino acids. V gave up 4 bases and J gave up 7 bases; unmatched junction bases: 8. Germline values: CDR1 SGHVS, CDR2 FNYEAQ. For the CDR3, the DNA is TGTGCCAGCAGCTCGGGACAGGGTAAAGTCCAGCCCCAGCATTTT. Residues: CASSSGQGKVQPQHF.